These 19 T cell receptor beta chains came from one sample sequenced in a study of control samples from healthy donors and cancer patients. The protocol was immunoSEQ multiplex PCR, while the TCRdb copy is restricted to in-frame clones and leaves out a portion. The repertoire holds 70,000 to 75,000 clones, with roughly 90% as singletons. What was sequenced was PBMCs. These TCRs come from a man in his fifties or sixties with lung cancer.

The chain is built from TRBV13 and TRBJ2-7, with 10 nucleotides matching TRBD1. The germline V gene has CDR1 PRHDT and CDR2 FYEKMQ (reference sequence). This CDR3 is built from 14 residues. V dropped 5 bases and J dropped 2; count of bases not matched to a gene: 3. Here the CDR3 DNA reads TGTGCCAGCAGCCAAGACAGGGGGCCCTACGAGCAGTACTTC. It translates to CASSQDRGPYEQYF.

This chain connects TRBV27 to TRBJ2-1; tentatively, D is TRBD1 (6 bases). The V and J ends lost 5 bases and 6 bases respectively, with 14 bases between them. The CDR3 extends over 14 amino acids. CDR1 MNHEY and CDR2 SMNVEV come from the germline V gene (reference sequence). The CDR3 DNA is TGTGCCAGCAGTAGGCGACAGGCCGCCAATGAGCAGTTCTTC. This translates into CASSRRQAANEQFF.

CDR3 sequence (DNA): TGTGCCAGCAGCCTTTGGGGACAGAGTCATTCACCCCTCCACTTT. Amino acid sequence: CASSLWGQSHSPLHF. This sequence joins TRBV5-4 and TRBJ1-6, with TRBD1 matching 7 bases. J gave up 8 bases and V 4 bases, and 9 bases lay outside the gene matches. Germline V gene lookup returns CDR1 SGHNT and CDR2 YYREEE (reference sequence). The CDR3 consists of 15 residues.

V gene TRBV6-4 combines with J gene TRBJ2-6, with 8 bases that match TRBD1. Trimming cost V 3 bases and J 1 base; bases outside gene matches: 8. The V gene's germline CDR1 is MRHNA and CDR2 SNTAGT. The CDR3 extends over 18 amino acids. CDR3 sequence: CASSDAGQGRSGANVLTF. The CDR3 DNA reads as TGTGCCAGCAGTGATGCAGGACAGGGAAGATCTGGGGCCAACGTCCTGACTTTC.

The CDR3 is CASSIGQGTGNTIYF. Here the CDR3 DNA reads TGTGCCAGTAGTATCGGACAGGGGACTGGAAACACCATATATTTT. V is TRBV19 and J is TRBJ1-3; TRBD1 agrees at 9 bases. The length of the CDR3 is 15 residues. J gave up 2 bases and V 3 bases, and 2 bases lay outside the gene matches. Germline CDR1 LNHDA, CDR2 SQIVND (reference sequence).

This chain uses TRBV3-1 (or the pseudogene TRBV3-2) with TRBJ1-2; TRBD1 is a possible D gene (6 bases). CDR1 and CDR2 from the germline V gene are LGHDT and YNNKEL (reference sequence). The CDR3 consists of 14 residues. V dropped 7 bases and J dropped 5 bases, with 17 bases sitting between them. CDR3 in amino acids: CASTSGGAGYGYTF. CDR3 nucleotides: TGTGCCAGCACCTCGGGGGGGGCAGGTTATGGCTACACCTTC.

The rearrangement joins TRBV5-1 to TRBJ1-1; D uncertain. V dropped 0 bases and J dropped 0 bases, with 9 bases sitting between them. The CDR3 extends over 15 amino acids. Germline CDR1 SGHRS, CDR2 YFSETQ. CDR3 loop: CASSLGLTMNTEAFF. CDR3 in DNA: TGCGCCAGCAGCTTGGGACTGACGATGAACACTGAAGCTTTCTTT. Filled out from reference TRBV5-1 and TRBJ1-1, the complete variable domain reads KAGVTQTPRYLIKTRGQQVTLSCSPISGHRSVSWYQQTPGQGLQFLFEYFSETQRNKGNFPGRFSGRQFSNSRSEMNVSTLELGDSALYLCASSLGLTMNTEAFFGQGTRLTVV.

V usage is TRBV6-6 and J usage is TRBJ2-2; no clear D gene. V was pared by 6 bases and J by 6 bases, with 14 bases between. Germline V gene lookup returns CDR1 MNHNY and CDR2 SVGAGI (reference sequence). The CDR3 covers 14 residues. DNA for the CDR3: TGTGCCAGCAGCCCCCGGATAAGGCCCGGGGAGCTGTTTTTT. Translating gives CASSPRIRPGELFF.

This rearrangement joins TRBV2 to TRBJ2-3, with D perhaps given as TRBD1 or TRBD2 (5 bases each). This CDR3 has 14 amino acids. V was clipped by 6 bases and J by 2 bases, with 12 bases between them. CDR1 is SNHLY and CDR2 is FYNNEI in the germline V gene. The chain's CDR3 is CASSPGRLTDTQYF. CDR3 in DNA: TGTGCCAGCAGCCCGGGACGGCTCACAGATACGCAGTATTTT.

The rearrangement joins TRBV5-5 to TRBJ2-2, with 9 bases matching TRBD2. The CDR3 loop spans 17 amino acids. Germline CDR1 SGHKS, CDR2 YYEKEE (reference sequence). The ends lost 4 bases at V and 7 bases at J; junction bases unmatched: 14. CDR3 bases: TGTGCCAGCAGCGGACGCGGGGGGGCCGGTTGGGTCGGGGAGCTGTTTTTT. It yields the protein CASSGRGGAGWVGELFF.

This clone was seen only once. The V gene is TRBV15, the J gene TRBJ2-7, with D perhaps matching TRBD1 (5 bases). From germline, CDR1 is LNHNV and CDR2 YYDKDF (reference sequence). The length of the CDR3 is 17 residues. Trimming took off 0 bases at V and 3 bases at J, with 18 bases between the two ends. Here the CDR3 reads CATSRDKQAILNYEQYF. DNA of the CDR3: TGTGCCACCAGCAGAGACAAACAGGCGATCCTGAACTACGAGCAGTACTTC.

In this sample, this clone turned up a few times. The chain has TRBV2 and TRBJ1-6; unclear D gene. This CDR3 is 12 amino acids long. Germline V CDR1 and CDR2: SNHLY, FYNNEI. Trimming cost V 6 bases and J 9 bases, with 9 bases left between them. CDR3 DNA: TGTGCCAGCAGCCTAATCAGTTCACCCCTCCACTTT. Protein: CASSLISSPLHF.

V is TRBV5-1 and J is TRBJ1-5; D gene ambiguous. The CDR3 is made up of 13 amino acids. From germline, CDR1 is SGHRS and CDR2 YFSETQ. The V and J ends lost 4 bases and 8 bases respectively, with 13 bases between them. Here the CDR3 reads CASSPGSGEPQHF. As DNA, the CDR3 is TGCGCCAGCAGCCCGGGAAGCGGGGAGCCCCAGCATTTT.

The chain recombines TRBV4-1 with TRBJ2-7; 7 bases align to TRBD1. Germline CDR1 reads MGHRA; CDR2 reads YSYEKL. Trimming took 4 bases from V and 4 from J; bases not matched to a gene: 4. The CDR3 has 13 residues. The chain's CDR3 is CASSLNRGYEQYV. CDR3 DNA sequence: TGCGCCAGCAGCCTAAACAGGGGATACGAGCAGTACGTC.

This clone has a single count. The CDR3 spells CASGVIKKPQHF. Written as DNA, the CDR3 is TGTGCCAGTGGGGTAATCAAGAAGCCCCAGCATTTT. The chain has TRBV27 and TRBJ1-5; D is ambiguous. Germline CDR1 reads MNHEY; CDR2 reads SMNVEV (reference sequence). The CDR3 length is 12 residues. The ends were cut back, 9 bases at V and 8 bases at J, with 14 bases in the middle.

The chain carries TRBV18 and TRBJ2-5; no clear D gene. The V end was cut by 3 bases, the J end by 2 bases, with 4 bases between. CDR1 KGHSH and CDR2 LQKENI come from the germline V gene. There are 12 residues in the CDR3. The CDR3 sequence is CASSPGQETQYF. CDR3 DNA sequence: TGTGCCAGCTCACCGGGACAAGAGACCCAGTACTTC.

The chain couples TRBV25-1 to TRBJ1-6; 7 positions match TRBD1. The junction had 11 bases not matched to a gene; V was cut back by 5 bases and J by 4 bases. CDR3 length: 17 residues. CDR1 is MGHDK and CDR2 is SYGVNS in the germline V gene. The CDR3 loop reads CASSPSGWDRYNSPLHF. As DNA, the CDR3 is TGTGCCAGCAGTCCCTCGGGGTGGGACAGATATAATTCACCCCTCCACTTT.

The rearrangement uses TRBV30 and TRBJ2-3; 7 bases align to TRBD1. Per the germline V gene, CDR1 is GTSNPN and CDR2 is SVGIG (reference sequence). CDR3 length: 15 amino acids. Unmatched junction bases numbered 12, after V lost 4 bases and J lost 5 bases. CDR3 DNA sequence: TGTGCCTGGACCAGGACAGGACTCCCATTAGATACGCAGTATTTT. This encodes CAWTRTGLPLDTQYF.

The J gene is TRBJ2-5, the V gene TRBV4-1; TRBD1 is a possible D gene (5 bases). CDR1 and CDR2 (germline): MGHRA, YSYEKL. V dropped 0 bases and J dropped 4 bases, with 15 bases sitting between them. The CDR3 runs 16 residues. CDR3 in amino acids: CASSQDRAPQVETQYF. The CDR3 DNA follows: TGCGCCAGCAGCCAAGACAGGGCTCCACAAGTAGAGACCCAGTACTTC.